A single sample is the source of the 16 T cell receptor beta chains below, sequenced in a study of human T cells and chemical hapten exposure. TCRdb reprocessed the RACE reads with MiXCR, giving one entry per CDR3 protein. Of 180,000 or so distinct CDR3 sequences in the sample, more than 12% were seen once. Documented time point: patch test 1, 2 weeks after DPC sensitization. Treatment described: therapeutic diphenylcyclopropenone sensitization with weekly scalp DPC. The sequencing used whole blood, collected in connection with sensitization to the hapten diphenylcyclopropenone (DPC). These receptors all come from a woman in her thirties with alopecia areata. Some clones in this sample may be carry-over from other donors' samples.

This clonotype was seen only a few times. V and J are TRBV6-2 or TRBV6-3 and TRBJ2-1; the match to TRBD2 covers 14 bases. Per germline, CDR1 MNHEY and CDR2 SVGEGT. The CDR3 covers 19 residues. The trim removed 2 bases at V and 6 bases at J, leaving 12 bases unmatched. Here the CDR3 reads CASSYRRLAGGPLFNEQFF. DNA for the CDR3: TGTGCCAGCAGTTACCGGCGACTAGCGGGGGGGCCGCTCTTCAATGAGCAGTTCTTC.

This clonotype was picked up many times. The chain has TRBV5-1 and TRBJ1-6; possible D gene TRBD1, 5 bases. There are 14 residues in the CDR3. Trimming left V 0 bases short and J 10 bases short, with 11 bases between. Germline assignment: CDR1 SGHRS and CDR2 YFSETQ. CDR3 loop: CASSLGQLSSPLHF. The CDR3 region has the DNA TGCGCCAGCAGCTTGGGACAGCTCAGCTCACCCCTCCACTTT.

V usage is TRBV30 and J usage is TRBJ1-2; D is uncertain. Trimming left V 4 bases short and J 8 bases short, with 20 bases between. Germline V gene lookup returns CDR1 GTSNPN and CDR2 SVGIG (reference sequence). This CDR3 comprises 14 residues. DNA of the CDR3: TGTGCCTGGACTCCTCCCTCGAGGGAAAGCGGCTACACCTTC. Encoded protein: CAWTPPSRESGYTF.

The chain employs TRBV11-2 and TRBJ2-1; 8 positions agree with TRBD1. The CDR3 contains 15 residues. Germline-derived CDR1 and CDR2 are SGHAT and FQNNGV. The V segment lost 5 bases and the J segment 4 bases; nucleotides outside the gene matches: 7. The CDR3 protein is CASSQDRGKYNEQFF. CDR3 nucleotide sequence: TGTGCCAGCAGCCAAGACAGGGGAAAATACAATGAGCAGTTCTTC.

This clonotype was observed a few times. The chain recombines TRBV21-1 with TRBJ1-1; TRBD1 is taken as the D call from the table, unchecked against the DNA. TRBV21-1 is designated a pseudogene. This CDR3 contains 13 residues. The CDR3 sequence is CASGGRAATEAFF. The CDR3 region has the DNA TGTGCCAGCGGAGGCAGGGCAGCCACTGAAGCTTTCTTT.

This clonotype was seen more than once but under ten times. This CDR3 is CASSYRALQNEQFF. As DNA, the CDR3 is TGTGCCAGCAGCTACCGGGCACTACAGAATGAGCAGTTCTTC. The rearrangement links TRBV7-9 to TRBJ2-1; no clear D. In germline, CDR1 is SEHNR, CDR2 FQNEAQ (reference sequence). The length of the CDR3 is 14 residues. Trimming removed 4 bases from V and 7 bases from J, with 14 bases in between.

This clonotype turned up a few times. The chain carries TRBV30 and TRBJ2-3; TRBD2 might be the D (6 bases). The CDR3 runs to 17 residues. The germline gives CDR1 GTSNPN, CDR2 SVGIG (reference sequence). The V and J ends lost 0 bases and 4 bases respectively, with 20 bases between them. For the CDR3, the DNA is TGTGCCTGGAGTGTACCCTGGCGGGGAGCCGTGGCAGATACGCAGTATTTT. Translated: CAWSVPWRGAVADTQYF. Supplemented by reference TRBV30 and TRBJ2-3, the full variable domain reads SQTIHQWPATLVQPVGSPLSLECTVEGTSNPNLYWYRQAAGRGLQLLFYSVGIGQISSEVPQNLSASRPQDRQFILSSKKLLLSDSGFYLCAWSVPWRGAVADTQYFGPGTRLTVL.

This clonotype was seen at least ten times. This chain uses TRBV28 with TRBJ1-2; 8 bases match TRBD1. CDR3 size: 16 residues. J was trimmed by 7 bases and V by 5 bases; bases with no gene match: 15. The germline CDR1 and CDR2 sequences are MDHEN and SYDVKM. CDR3 sequence reads: CASSTGGSGGSAGYTF. The CDR3 coding sequence is TGTGCCAGCAGTACAGGGGGTTCCGGGGGCAGTGCTGGCTACACCTTC.

V and J are TRBV3-1 and TRBJ1-1, with a possible D match to TRBD1 (5 bases). With 6 bases removed from V and 7 bases from J, the gap between germline ends came to 12 bases. CDR1 and CDR2 (germline): LGHDT, YNNKEL (reference sequence). This CDR3 is 12 amino acids long. The CDR3 nucleotides read TGTGCCAGCAGTTCGAGGGGTGGTGAAGCTTTCTTT. It yields the protein CASSSRGGEAFF.

This clonotype was observed many times. The chain carries TRBV3-1 and TRBJ1-1; no clear D. V was shortened by 0 bases and J by 2 bases, with 7 bases between the two germline ends. The germline CDR1 and CDR2 sequences are LGHDT and YNNKEL (reference sequence). The CDR3 length is 14 residues. The CDR3 loop is CASSQELANTEAFF. The CDR3 coding sequence is TGTGCCAGCAGCCAAGAACTGGCAAACACTGAAGCTTTCTTT.

This clonotype was observed at least ten times. This chain uses TRBV20-1 with TRBJ1-3; D might be TRBD1 (5 bases). The CDR3 runs 15 residues. Germline values: CDR1 DFQATT, CDR2 SNEGSKA (reference sequence). V lost 3 bases and J 0 bases, leaving 12 bases between the germline ends. CDR3 loop: CSARRQKSSGNTIYF. CDR3 coding DNA: TGCAGTGCTAGGCGACAGAAGAGCTCTGGAAACACCATATATTTT.

The V gene is TRBV2, the J gene TRBJ2-7, with D unresolved. This CDR3 spans 12 amino acids. V lost 1 base to trimming and J lost 3 bases, with 4 bases between them. Germline values: CDR1 SNHLY, CDR2 FYNNEI. The CDR3 nucleotides are TGTGCCAGCAGTGAAGGGCACTACGAGCAGTACTTC. As protein: CASSEGHYEQYF.

About this clonotype: A much larger clone lies a single base off, so this may be a read error. The genes are TRBV6-6 and TRBJ1-6; 9 positions match TRBD1. CDR1 is MNHNY and CDR2 is SVGAGI in the germline V gene (reference sequence). This CDR3 is built from 15 residues. This CDR3 reads CVSSRTGAYNSPLHF. The CDR3, as DNA: TGTGTCAGCAGTAGGACAGGGGCCTATAATTCACCCCTCCACTTT.

The V gene is TRBV28, the J gene TRBJ1-1, with D possibly being TRBD1 (6 bases). The CDR3 totals 13 residues. Trimming took 10 bases from V and 0 from J, leaving 12 bases between them. Germline loops: CDR1 MDHEN, CDR2 SYDVKM. The DNA of the CDR3 is TGTGCCACCGAGGACAGAATGAACACTGAAGCTTTCTTT. Translated: CATEDRMNTEAFF.

This chain uses TRBV20-1 with TRBJ2-3; no clear D. V was cut by 0 bases and J by 1 base, with 11 bases left in between. CDR1 and CDR2 (germline): DFQATT, SNEGSKA (reference sequence). This CDR3 comprises 15 residues. CDR3 protein: CSARDRTLGTDTQYF. The DNA for the CDR3 is TGCAGTGCTAGAGATCGTACTCTTGGCACAGATACGCAGTATTTT.

This clonotype showed up many times. The chain recombines TRBV7-6 with TRBJ1-6, with no clear D. V was trimmed by 5 bases and J by 3 bases, leaving 17 bases between them. The CDR3 loop spans 17 amino acids. Per the germline V gene, CDR1 is SGHVS and CDR2 is FNYEAQ. CDR3 nucleotide sequence: TGTGCCAGCAGCCTAGGGCCCCACAGAGACTATAATTCACCCCTCCACTTT. Translating it yields CASSLGPHRDYNSPLHF.